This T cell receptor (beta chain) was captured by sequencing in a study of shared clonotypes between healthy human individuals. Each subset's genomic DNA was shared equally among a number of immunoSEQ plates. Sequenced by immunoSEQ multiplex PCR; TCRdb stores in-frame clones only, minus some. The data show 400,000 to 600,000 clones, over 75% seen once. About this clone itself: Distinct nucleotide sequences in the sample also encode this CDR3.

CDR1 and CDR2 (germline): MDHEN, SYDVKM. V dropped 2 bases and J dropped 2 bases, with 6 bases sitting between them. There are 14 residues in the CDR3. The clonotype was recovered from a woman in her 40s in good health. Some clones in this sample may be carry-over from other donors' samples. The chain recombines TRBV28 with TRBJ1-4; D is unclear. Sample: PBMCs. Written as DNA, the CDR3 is TGTGCCAGCAGTTTAGCCGGGACTAATGAAAAACTGTTTTTT. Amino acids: CASSLAGTNEKLFF.